This paragraph reports one TCR beta chain. Its antigen remains unknown. J was trimmed by 8 bases and V by 4 bases; bases with no gene match: 7. CDR1 is SGHTA, CDR2 FQGTGA, per germline. This CDR3 is 13 amino acids long. The sample belongs to a study of T cell responses to AZD1222 COVID-19 vaccine. The repertoire was sequenced with immunoSEQ multiplex PCR; TCRdb's copy has only in-frame clones and lacks some. Found here are some 140,000 clones, over 65% of them singletons; the top ten hold approximately 4%. Regarding the study as a whole: There were mostly white British donors and more females than males, and clonal diversity was possibly underestimated. The study found vaccine-associated CD4 TCRs spanning spike, dominant at 160-218 and 743-854. Targeting of unmutated variant regions was reportedly seen in nearly half of spike-specific TCRs. Following two doses of AZD1222, Spike-specific TCR breadth and depth rose.

The rearrangement uses TRBV7-3 and TRBJ1-2, with TRBD1 identical over 7 bases. The starting material was peripheral blood, obtained on day 0 of AZD1222 vaccination. This receptor was identified in an adult in good health. CDR3 loop: CASSSTGSEGYTF. The CDR3 DNA reads TGTGCCAGCAGCTCGACAGGGTCGGAGGGCTACACCTTC.